This TCR beta chain was sequenced in a study of CD8+CD57+ T cells in acquired aplastic anemia. The authors sequenced patients whose flow cytometry had shown CD8+CD57+ cell expansion. The CDR3 is 14 amino acids. Trimming took 2 bases from V and 4 from J, leaving 9 bases between them. Germline lookup yields CDR1 WSHSY and CDR2 SAAADI. Genomic DNA, the template, was used for profiling of the TCR beta VDJ and CDR3. TCRdb re-called the reads with MiXCR, one entry per CDR3 protein. The table has some 160,000 distinct CDR3 sequences, 40% to 55% seen once; the top ten hold around 2.9%. The V and J genes are TRBV10-2 and TRBJ1-3, with D possibly TRBD1 on 5 matching bases. The source material was sorted CD4+, CD8+, or CD8+CD57+ T cells (not recorded which) from PBMCs. This TCR was sampled from a human donor with aplastic anemia. The CDR3 is CASSEGGSGNTIYF. The DNA of the CDR3 is TGCGCCAGCAGTGAGGGGGGGAGCGGAAACACCATATATTTT.